These 12 T cell receptor beta chains were sequenced from one sample in a study of T-cell reconstitution after alpha-beta-depleted transplantation in children. Molecular barcoding with unique molecular identifiers was used for the TCRbeta library. TCRdb independently ran MiXCR on the PCR reads; one entry per CDR3 protein. The profile shows nearly 350,000 distinct CDR3 sequences, roughly 17% of them singletons. The source was PBMCs, mostly from graft donor cells, collected 360 days after TCRalphabeta/CD19-depleted stem cell transplant. These TCRs come from a male patient between 2 and 10 years old who had a stem cell transplant for acute lymphoblastic leukemia, so the T cells may come from the graft donor.

This clonotype appeared a few times. The chain joins TRBV15 to TRBJ2-3; possibly TRBD2 for D (5 bases). Germline CDR1 LNHNV, CDR2 YYDKDF (reference sequence). The germline V and J ends were trimmed by 0 bases and 0 bases, with 10 bases remaining between them. There are 16 residues in the CDR3. CDR3 nucleotide sequence: TGTGCCACCAGCAGAGATCGGTGGACTAGCACAGATACGCAGTATTTT. Protein product: CATSRDRWTSTDTQYF.

In its sample, this clonotype was seen many times. The chain joins TRBV4-1 to TRBJ2-7, with 7 positions matching TRBD1. Trimming removed 0 bases from V and 5 bases from J; junction bases left unmatched: 7. From germline, CDR1 is MGHRA and CDR2 YSYEKL. The CDR3 contains 15 residues. In DNA form, the CDR3 reads TGCGCCAGCAGCCAAGAAACTAGGGGGCCGGACGAGCAGTACTTC. Residues: CASSQETRGPDEQYF.

This clonotype was detected many times. The chain recombines TRBV28 with TRBJ1-1; D not resolved. The germline V gene encodes CDR1 MDHEN and CDR2 SYDVKM. The CDR3 runs to 17 residues. Trimming took 1 base from V and 4 from J, leaving 19 bases between them. The CDR3 spells CASSLLPAVLGSTEAFF. The CDR3 nucleotides read TGTGCCAGCAGTTTATTACCGGCAGTCCTTGGCTCCACTGAAGCTTTCTTT.

The V call is TRBV7-9, the J call TRBJ2-3, with TRBD1 identical over 9 bases. Germline V CDR1 and CDR2: SEHNR, FQNEAQ (reference sequence). The CDR3 length is 16 residues. With V trimmed by 2 bases and J by 4 bases, 7 bases remained unmatched. The DNA of the CDR3 is TGTGCCAGCAGCTTAAGGGACAGGGAACCCGCAGATACGCAGTATTTT. Protein sequence: CASSLRDREPADTQYF.

The rearrangement uses TRBV7-6 and TRBJ2-1; 11 bases match TRBD2. Trimming at V came to 5 bases and at J to 6 bases, leaving 9 bases not matched to a gene. The CDR3 covers 16 residues. Looked up from germline, CDR1 is SGHVS and CDR2 is FNYEAQ. CDR3 in amino acids: CASSNRTSGSSNEQFF. In DNA form, the CDR3 reads TGTGCCAGCAGCAACCGGACTAGCGGGTCGTCCAATGAGCAGTTCTTC. The full variable domain, its missing parts supplied by reference TRBV7-6 and TRBJ2-1, is GAGVSQSPRYKVTKRGQDVALRCDPISGHVSLYWYRQALGQGPEFLTYFNYEAQQDKSGLPNDRFSAERPEGSISTLTIQRTEQRDSAMYRCASSNRTSGSSNEQFFGPGTRLTVL.

This clonotype has just a few counts. CDR3 amino acids: CAISPTGGGDQPQHF. In DNA, the CDR3 is TGTGCCATCAGTCCCACAGGGGGAGGAGATCAGCCCCAGCATTTT. The V gene is TRBV10-3, the J gene TRBJ1-5, with 8 bases that match TRBD1. This CDR3 spans 15 amino acids. The ends lost 5 bases at V and 5 bases at J; junction bases unmatched: 8. CDR1 and CDR2 (germline): ENHRY, SYGVKD.

This chain links TRBV12-3 or TRBV12-4 with TRBJ2-7, with D unresolved. The V end was cut by 5 bases, the J end by 0 bases, with 8 bases between. The CDR3 extends over 13 amino acids. CDR3 bases: TGTGCCAGCAGTGCAGTTATCTCCTACGAGCAGTACTTC. It encodes CASSAVISYEQYF.

This clonotype appeared a few times. The V gene is TRBV28, the J gene TRBJ2-1; 7 bases are shared with TRBD2. The CDR3 has 15 residues. Germline loops: CDR1 MDHEN, CDR2 SYDVKM. V shed 5 bases, J shed 3 bases, and the junction held 7 bases outside the gene matches. The CDR3 here is CASSESGLHYNEQFF. The CDR3 DNA is TGTGCCAGCAGTGAATCGGGACTACACTACAATGAGCAGTTCTTC.

The V and J genes are TRBV4-1 and TRBJ2-1; 15 bases are shared with TRBD2. This CDR3 comprises 19 residues. The V and J ends lost 4 bases and 2 bases, in that order; junction bases with no gene match: 9. From germline, CDR1 is MGHRA and CDR2 YSYEKL. CDR3 bases: TGCGCCAGCAGCCCCGCACCCGGACTAGCGGGAGGGCCCTACAATGAGCAGTTCTTC. Its protein product is CASSPAPGLAGGPYNEQFF.

This clonotype appeared many times. The chain has TRBV20-1 and TRBJ1-5; possible D gene TRBD1, 6 bases. This CDR3 contains 16 residues. V was shortened by 1 base and J by 0 bases, with 13 bases between the two germline ends. CDR1 is DFQATT and CDR2 is SNEGSKA in the germline V gene (reference sequence). The CDR3 sequence: CSARGGGGYSNQPQHF. The CDR3 nucleotides read TGCAGTGCTAGAGGGGGAGGGGGGTATAGCAATCAGCCCCAGCATTTT.

Only one count was recorded for this clonotype. This could be a read error, since a much larger clone is one nucleotide away. The chain combines TRBV29-1 with TRBJ2-7; D is undetermined. V gave up 7 bases and J gave up 2 bases, with 9 bases separating them. Germline V gene data show CDR1 as SQVTM and CDR2 as ANQGSEA. The CDR3 has 11 amino acids. The CDR3 sequence: CSAGQPYEQYF. The CDR3 region has the DNA TGCAGCGCTGGGCAGCCCTACGAGCAGTACTTC.

In its sample, this clonotype was seen a few times. This chain joins TRBV5-1 and TRBJ2-7; 7 bases agree with TRBD2. CDR3 size: 16 residues. After removal of 6 bases from V and 2 bases from J, the junction contained 14 bases not matched to a gene. Germline V gives CDR1 SGHRS, CDR2 YFSETQ. CDR3 loop: CASIGRFPRRPYEQYF. The CDR3 DNA reads as TGCGCCAGCATCGGGAGGTTCCCCCGGAGGCCCTACGAGCAGTACTTC.